Presented here are 2 T cell receptor beta chains from one specimen sequenced in a study of cytomegalovirus exposure and HLA in healthy donors. A multiplex PCR was run with 60 Vbeta primers and 13 Jbeta primers. Assay: immunoSEQ multiplex PCR; the TCRdb copy retains only in-frame clones and omits some. The table has around 180,000 clones, 84% seen once; the top ten hold 4.5% to 5.5%. The specimen was PBMCs. These receptors were taken from a girl between 5 and 17 years old in good health and CMV-seropositive.

This clone was recorded a few times. The V gene is TRBV9, the J gene TRBJ1-6, with 7 nucleotides matching TRBD1. Germline CDR1 is SGDLS and CDR2 is YYNGEE. Germline trimming cut 0 bases from V and 1 base from J; bases unmatched to any gene: 13. The CDR3 totals 20 residues. The CDR3 DNA sequence: TGTGCCAGCAGCGTAGTGCGTAGTACAGGGGAAAGGTCCTATAATTCACCCCTCCACTTT. This translates into CASSVVRSTGERSYNSPLHF.

This chain links TRBV6-5 with TRBJ2-1; 10 bases fit TRBD2. The germline V gene has CDR1 MNHEY and CDR2 SVGAGI. V lost 6 bases to trimming and J lost 8 bases; unmatched junction nucleotides: 10. CDR3 length: 15 residues. The CDR3 bases are TGTGCCAGCAGCTCCTTGGAGCGGGGGGGCCATGAGCAGTTCTTC. It specifies CASSSLERGGHEQFF.